The 10 T cell receptor beta chains in this list originate from one sample, sequenced in a study of cytomegalovirus exposure and HLA in healthy donors. Primers included in the PCR were 60 Vbeta and 13 Jbeta primers. The repertoire was sequenced with immunoSEQ multiplex PCR; TCRdb's copy has only in-frame clones and lacks some. The repertoire has 80,000 to 95,000 clones, about two thirds of them found once; the top ten carry 2.3%. Sequencing was performed on PBMCs. The source of these receptors is a human donor in good health.

V and J are TRBV4-2 and TRBJ2-4; 8 bases align to TRBD2. The CDR3 is made up of 12 amino acids. Germline assignment: CDR1 LGHNA and CDR2 YNFKEQ. The ends lost 10 bases at V and 9 bases at J; junction bases unmatched: 8. The CDR3, as DNA: TGTGCCACGGGGGGGATGAAAGGCATTCAGTACTTC. Amino acid sequence: CATGGMKGIQYF.

The chain employs TRBV5-5 and TRBJ2-7; 9 bases agree with TRBD1. With 8 bases clipped from V and 0 bases from J, the junction kept 12 bases outside the gene matches. Germline lookup yields CDR1 SGHKS and CDR2 YYEKEE (reference sequence). The CDR3 has 16 amino acids. As DNA, the CDR3 is TGTGCCAGTAAAGCTTGGGGGACAGGGAGCTCCTACGAGCAGTACTTC. Translating it yields CASKAWGTGSSYEQYF.

CDR3 bases: TGCGCCAGCAGCTTAGAGGGAAGTGGCTACACCTTC. Its protein product is CASSLEGSGYTF. This chain links TRBV5-1 with TRBJ1-2; D uncertain. The germline V gene encodes CDR1 SGHRS and CDR2 YFSETQ. CDR3 length: 12 residues. V was trimmed by 2 bases and J by 7 bases, leaving 9 bases between them.

This chain uses TRBV4-3 with TRBJ1-2; TRBD1 aligns across 9 bases. Per germline, CDR1 LGHNA and CDR2 YSLEER. V lost 4 bases, J lost 7 bases, and 13 bases stayed unmatched. The CDR3 consists of 16 residues. The CDR3 spells CASSPGQGERLGGYTF. CDR3 bases: TGCGCCAGCAGCCCGGGACAGGGAGAGCGTTTGGGTGGCTACACCTTC.

In its sample, this clone was seen a few times. This same CDR3 is encoded by further DNA sequences in the sample. The rearrangement joins TRBV18 to TRBJ1-5; the D gene is possibly TRBD1 (5 bases). Germline V gene sequence: CDR1 KGHSH, CDR2 LQKENI. The CDR3 contains 15 residues. V shed 5 bases and J shed 3 bases, with 14 bases lying between them. The CDR3, as DNA: TGTGCCAGCTCATCAACTTCAGGGAACAATCAGCCCCAGCATTTT. Protein: CASSSTSGNNQPQHF.

The J gene is TRBJ1-6, the V gene TRBV5-6, with D perhaps TRBD1 (6 bases). Germline CDR1 SGHDT, CDR2 YYEEEE. CDR3 length: 15 amino acids. Deletions cut 1 base from V and 9 bases from J, with 14 bases between. The CDR3 bases are TGTGCCAGCAGCTTGAGAACAGGGCAGAGTTCACCCCTCCACTTT. Translating gives CASSLRTGQSSPLHF.

This chain uses TRBV2 with TRBJ2-1; TRBD1 agrees at 10 bases. Per germline, CDR1 SNHLY and CDR2 FYNNEI. The CDR3 extends over 17 amino acids. The J segment lost 3 bases and the V segment lost 1 base, leaving 6 bases of the junction unmatched. The CDR3 is CASSEERGTGVYNEQFF. As DNA, the CDR3 is TGTGCCAGCAGTGAAGAAAGGGGGACAGGGGTCTACAATGAGCAGTTCTTC.

The gene calls are TRBV6-5 and TRBJ1-2; the match to TRBD1 covers 8 bases. CDR3 length equals 13 residues. Per the germline V gene, CDR1 is MNHEY and CDR2 is SVGAGI. With V trimmed by 2 bases and J by 7 bases, 3 bases remained unmatched. The CDR3 protein is CASSYITGGGYTF. The CDR3, as DNA: TGTGCCAGCAGTTACATTACAGGGGGTGGCTACACCTTC.

This chain connects TRBV7-7 to TRBJ2-3; TRBD1 matches at 9 bases. CDR3 length: 18 amino acids. From germline, CDR1 is SSHAT and CDR2 FNYEAQ (reference sequence). V shed 1 base and J 1 base; nucleotides not matched to a gene: 9. Here the CDR3 DNA reads TGTGCCAGCAGCTTAGAGTGGGGGACAGGGTATGGCACAGATACGCAGTATTTT. This translates into CASSLEWGTGYGTDTQYF.

A few counts support this clone. This chain joins TRBV6-1 and TRBJ1-6, with TRBD1 as a possible D gene (5 bases). Trimming took off 5 bases at V and 8 bases at J, with 16 bases between the two ends. Germline values: CDR1 MNHNS, CDR2 SASEGT. CDR3 length equals 15 residues. The CDR3 nucleotides are TGTGCCAGCAGTAGGAAGGGGACTGATCATTCACCCCTCCACTTT. The encoded protein is CASSRKGTDHSPLHF.